The entry that follows covers one TCR beta chain sequence. Clones were sequenced by immunoSEQ multiplex PCR, and TCRdb holds only the in-frame ones, with some missing. The sample holds some 180,000 clones, over 70% seen once. These data belong to a study of blood T cell repertoires in COVID-19. Study as a whole: Samples of COVID-19 (acute and convalescent) were obtained from the United States, Italy and Spain. The analysed material was cDNA or gDNA that came from T cells, B-cell-depleted T cells, or PBMCs.

CDR1 is SGHVS, CDR2 FNYEAQ, per germline. The CDR3 sequence is 15 residues long. Trimming took 1 base from V and 1 from J, leaving 10 bases between them. This TCR was recovered from a man aged 60-69 years with acute or convalescent COVID-19. The J gene is TRBJ1-1, the V gene TRBV7-6, with D perhaps TRBD1 (6 bases). The sample was peripheral blood. CDR3 bases: TGTGCCAGCAGCTTAGACTGGGGGCAGAACACTGAAGCTTTCTTT. It yields the protein CASSLDWGQNTEAFF.